Listed below are T cell receptor beta chains from one sample, sequenced in a study of T cell changes during pregnancy in multiple sclerosis. Some clones are missing from TCRdb's copy, which holds only in-frame ones; the method was immunoSEQ multiplex PCR. The table records around 80,000 clones, about 93% of them present only once. The sequencing used peripheral blood, collected in the second trimester of pregnancy. The receptors derive from a female donor in good health, enrolled as a control in a pregnancy study. Both conserved end residues are part of each CDR3. The D gene is left open where the match is weak. Not all rows give a size; the values are once, few, many and, for expanded clones, a class.

D gene: NA
V gene: TRBV7-9
J gene: TRBJ2-5
clone size: NA
CDR3 protein: CASSLSRGGKETQYF
CDR3 DNA: TGTGCCAGCAGCTTATCCAGGGGTGGGAAAGAGACCCAGTACTTC

D gene: TRBD1
V gene: TRBV28
J gene: TRBJ1-1
clone size: NA
CDR3 protein: CASTSLQGVMAEAFF
CDR3 DNA: TGTGCCAGCACCAGCCTTCAGGGGGTGATGGCTGAAGCTTTCTTT

D gene: TRBD2
V gene: TRBV7-9
J gene: TRBJ2-1
clone size: NA
CDR3 protein: CASSLSLAGGLRVNEQFF
CDR3 DNA: TGTGCCAGCAGCTTGAGTCTAGCGGGAGGGCTCAGAGTGAATGAGCAGTTCTTC

D gene: TRBD2
V gene: TRBV7-8
J gene: TRBJ2-2
clone size: NA
CDR3 protein: CASSLLVWLAEKTNTGELFF
CDR3 DNA: TGTGCCAGCAGCTTACTGGTTTGGCTAGCGGAAAAAACGAACACCGGGGAGCTGTTTTTT

D gene: TRBD1
V gene: TRBV7-9
J gene: TRBJ2-7
clone size: once
CDR3 protein: CASSVTGTGLDEQYF
CDR3 DNA: TGTGCCAGCAGCGTTACCGGGACAGGCCTGGACGAGCAGTACTTC

D gene: TRBD1
V gene: TRBV28
J gene: TRBJ2-2
clone size: NA
CDR3 protein: CASSFPGTGLSTGELFF
CDR3 DNA: TGTGCCAGCAGTTTCCCCGGGACAGGGCTAAGCACCGGGGAGCTGTTTTTT

D gene: NA
V gene: TRBV2
J gene: TRBJ2-7
clone size: NA
CDR3 protein: CASLDSGNHEQYF
CDR3 DNA: TGTGCCAGCTTAGATTCGGGAAACCACGAGCAGTACTTC

D gene: TRBD2
V gene: TRBV7-9
J gene: TRBJ2-5
clone size: NA
CDR3 protein: CASRESGAGVETQYF
CDR3 DNA: TGTGCCAGCAGGGAGTCCGGTGCGGGAGTAGAGACCCAGTACTTC

D gene: NA
V gene: TRBV28
J gene: TRBJ1-1
clone size: NA
CDR3 protein: CASSLVGASLNTEAFF
CDR3 DNA: TGTGCCAGCAGTTTAGTAGGGGCGAGCTTGAACACTGAAGCTTTCTTT

D gene: NA
V gene: TRBV9
J gene: TRBJ2-2
clone size: NA
CDR3 protein: CASSVSPTGELFF
CDR3 DNA: TGTGCCAGCAGCGTTAGCCCGACCGGGGAGCTGTTTTTT

D gene: NA
V gene: TRBV4-2
J gene: TRBJ2-3
clone size: once
CDR3 protein: CASSQGGGTSTDTQYF
CDR3 DNA: TGTGCCAGCAGCCAAGGAGGCGGGACTAGCACAGATACGCAGTATTTT

D gene: NA
V gene: TRBV4-1
J gene: TRBJ1-3
clone size: once
CDR3 protein: CASSQSPQEVSGNTIYF
CDR3 DNA: TGCGCCAGCAGCCAATCCCCCCAGGAGGTTTCTGGAAACACCATATATTTT

D gene: TRBD1
V gene: TRBV4-1
J gene: TRBJ2-1
clone size: NA
CDR3 protein: CASSQDFGTAANSYNEQFF
CDR3 DNA: TGCGCCAGCAGCCAAGATTTTGGGACAGCCGCGAACTCCTACAATGAGCAGTTCTTC

D gene: TRBD1
V gene: TRBV7-2
J gene: TRBJ1-2
clone size: NA
CDR3 protein: CASSSPGQGIYGYTF
CDR3 DNA: TGTGCCAGCAGCTCACCGGGACAGGGTATCTATGGCTACACCTTC

D gene: TRBD2
V gene: TRBV6-1
J gene: TRBJ2-1
clone size: NA
CDR3 protein: CASATSGSYNEQFF
CDR3 DNA: TGTGCCAGCGCTACTAGCGGGTCCTACAATGAGCAGTTCTTC

D gene: NA
V gene: TRBV5-6
J gene: TRBJ2-7
clone size: NA
CDR3 protein: CASSLSWEYNMYF
CDR3 DNA: TGTGCCAGCAGCCTGAGTTGGGAGTATAACATGTACTTC

D gene: TRBD1
V gene: TRBV5-1
J gene: TRBJ2-5
clone size: once
CDR3 protein: CASSLDRDRVEETQYF
CDR3 DNA: TGCGCCAGCAGCTTAGACCGGGACAGGGTGGAAGAGACCCAGTACTTC